The rows below give T cell receptor beta chains drawn from one sample of a study of T cell clones after liver transplantation. Profiling relied on immunoSEQ multiplex PCR, and the TCRdb table lists in-frame clones only, not all of them. The sample contains some 60,000 clones, 71% of which appear only once. This sample comprised CD4+ T cells from blood, obtained before liver transplant. The source is a human donor who received a liver transplant. The CDR3 runs from the conserved cysteine through the conserved F or W. Each record gives: J gene, V gene, D gene, clone size, CDR3 protein, CDR3 DNA. D genes are given only for firm matches. Clone size is not always given. Where it is, it says once, few, many or a class for expanded clones.

j_call: TRBJ1-3; v_call: TRBV18; d_call: NA; clone_size: NA; cdr3_aa: CASSPRTGTYGNTIYF; cdr3_nt: TGTGCCAGCTCACCAAGAACAGGGACATACGGAAACACCATATATTTT
j_call: TRBJ1-4; v_call: TRBV30; d_call: TRBD1; clone_size: few; cdr3_aa: CAWSTGAINEKLFF; cdr3_nt: TGTGCCTGGAGTACAGGGGCGATTAATGAAAAACTGTTTTTT
j_call: TRBJ2-1; v_call: TRBV19; d_call: TRBD2; clone_size: NA; cdr3_aa: CASSIGRTSYPNEQFF; cdr3_nt: TGTGCCAGTAGTATAGGGAGGACTAGCTACCCCAATGAGCAGTTCTTC
j_call: TRBJ2-7; v_call: TRBV10-3; d_call: NA; clone_size: NA; cdr3_aa: CAIRTGSGYEQYF; cdr3_nt: TGTGCCATCAGGACAGGTTCGGGGTACGAGCAGTACTTC
j_call: TRBJ2-3; v_call: TRBV5-1; d_call: NA; clone_size: NA; cdr3_aa: CASSGPGESTDTQYF; cdr3_nt: TGCGCCAGCAGCGGACCGGGGGAGAGCACAGATACGCAGTATTTT
j_call: TRBJ2-1; v_call: TRBV15; d_call: NA; clone_size: NA; cdr3_aa: CATSRSSGMEEQFF; cdr3_nt: TGTGCCACCAGCAGATCATCAGGGATGGAAGAGCAGTTCTTC
j_call: TRBJ1-4; v_call: TRBV6-5; d_call: NA; clone_size: NA; cdr3_aa: CASSSANREEKLFF; cdr3_nt: TGTGCCAGCAGTTCCGCTAACAGGGAGGAAAAACTGTTTTTT
j_call: TRBJ2-7; v_call: TRBV5-6; d_call: TRBD1; clone_size: NA; cdr3_aa: CASSRPKRTGAYEQYF; cdr3_nt: TGTGCCAGCAGCCGGCCCAAAAGGACAGGGGCCTACGAGCAGTACTTC
j_call: TRBJ2-5; v_call: TRBV7-8; d_call: NA; clone_size: NA; cdr3_aa: CASSGGAQETQYF; cdr3_nt: TGTGCCAGCAGCGGGGGCGCACAAGAGACCCAGTACTTC
j_call: TRBJ2-6; v_call: TRBV2; d_call: TRBD1; clone_size: NA; cdr3_aa: CASSRDRTFSSGANVLTF; cdr3_nt: TGTGCCAGCAGTAGGGACAGGACCTTTTCCTCTGGGGCCAACGTCCTGACTTTC
j_call: TRBJ2-2; v_call: TRBV30; d_call: NA; clone_size: NA; cdr3_aa: CAWSVQDTGELFF; cdr3_nt: TGTGCCTGGAGCGTACAGGACACCGGGGAGCTGTTTTTT
j_call: TRBJ2-5; v_call: TRBV7-9; d_call: NA; clone_size: NA; cdr3_aa: CASSLFEGTQYF; cdr3_nt: TGTGCCAGCAGCCTCTTTGAGGGGACCCAGTACTTC